This T cell receptor beta chain comes out of a study of CD8 T cells in ankylosing spondylitis. Using quantitative 5'-RACE with molecular barcodes, the authors made TCR beta libraries. TCRdb reprocessed the 5' RACE reads via MiXCR and lists one record per CDR3 protein. The data hold 210,000 or so distinct CDR3 sequences, with 25% to 30% observed a single time. V was clipped by 6 bases and J by 1 base, with 7 bases between them. Germline loops: CDR1 SQVTM, CDR2 ANQGSEA. The CDR3 is 13 residues long. The study, taken as a whole, reports: A TCR beta motif made of fewer than ten highly homologous variants seemed typical of ankylosing spondylitis blood.

This clonotype was picked up many times. No antigen is known for it. The sequenced material came from blood, either unsorted or a sorted T cell fraction (not recorded which). The clonotype was recovered from a male donor with ankylosing spondylitis or in good health (not recorded which). J is TRBJ2-6 and V is TRBV29-1, with D uncertain. The DNA for the CDR3 is TGCAGCGTGCACAGATCTGGGGCCAACGTCCTGACTTTC. Translated, it gives CSVHRSGANVLTF. Filled out from reference TRBV29-1 and TRBJ2-6, the complete variable domain reads SAVISQKPSRDICQRGTSLTIQCQVDSQVTMMFWYRQQPGQSLTLIATANQGSEATYESGFVIDKFPISRPNLTFSTLTVSNMSPEDSSIYLCSVHRSGANVLTFGAGSRLTVL.